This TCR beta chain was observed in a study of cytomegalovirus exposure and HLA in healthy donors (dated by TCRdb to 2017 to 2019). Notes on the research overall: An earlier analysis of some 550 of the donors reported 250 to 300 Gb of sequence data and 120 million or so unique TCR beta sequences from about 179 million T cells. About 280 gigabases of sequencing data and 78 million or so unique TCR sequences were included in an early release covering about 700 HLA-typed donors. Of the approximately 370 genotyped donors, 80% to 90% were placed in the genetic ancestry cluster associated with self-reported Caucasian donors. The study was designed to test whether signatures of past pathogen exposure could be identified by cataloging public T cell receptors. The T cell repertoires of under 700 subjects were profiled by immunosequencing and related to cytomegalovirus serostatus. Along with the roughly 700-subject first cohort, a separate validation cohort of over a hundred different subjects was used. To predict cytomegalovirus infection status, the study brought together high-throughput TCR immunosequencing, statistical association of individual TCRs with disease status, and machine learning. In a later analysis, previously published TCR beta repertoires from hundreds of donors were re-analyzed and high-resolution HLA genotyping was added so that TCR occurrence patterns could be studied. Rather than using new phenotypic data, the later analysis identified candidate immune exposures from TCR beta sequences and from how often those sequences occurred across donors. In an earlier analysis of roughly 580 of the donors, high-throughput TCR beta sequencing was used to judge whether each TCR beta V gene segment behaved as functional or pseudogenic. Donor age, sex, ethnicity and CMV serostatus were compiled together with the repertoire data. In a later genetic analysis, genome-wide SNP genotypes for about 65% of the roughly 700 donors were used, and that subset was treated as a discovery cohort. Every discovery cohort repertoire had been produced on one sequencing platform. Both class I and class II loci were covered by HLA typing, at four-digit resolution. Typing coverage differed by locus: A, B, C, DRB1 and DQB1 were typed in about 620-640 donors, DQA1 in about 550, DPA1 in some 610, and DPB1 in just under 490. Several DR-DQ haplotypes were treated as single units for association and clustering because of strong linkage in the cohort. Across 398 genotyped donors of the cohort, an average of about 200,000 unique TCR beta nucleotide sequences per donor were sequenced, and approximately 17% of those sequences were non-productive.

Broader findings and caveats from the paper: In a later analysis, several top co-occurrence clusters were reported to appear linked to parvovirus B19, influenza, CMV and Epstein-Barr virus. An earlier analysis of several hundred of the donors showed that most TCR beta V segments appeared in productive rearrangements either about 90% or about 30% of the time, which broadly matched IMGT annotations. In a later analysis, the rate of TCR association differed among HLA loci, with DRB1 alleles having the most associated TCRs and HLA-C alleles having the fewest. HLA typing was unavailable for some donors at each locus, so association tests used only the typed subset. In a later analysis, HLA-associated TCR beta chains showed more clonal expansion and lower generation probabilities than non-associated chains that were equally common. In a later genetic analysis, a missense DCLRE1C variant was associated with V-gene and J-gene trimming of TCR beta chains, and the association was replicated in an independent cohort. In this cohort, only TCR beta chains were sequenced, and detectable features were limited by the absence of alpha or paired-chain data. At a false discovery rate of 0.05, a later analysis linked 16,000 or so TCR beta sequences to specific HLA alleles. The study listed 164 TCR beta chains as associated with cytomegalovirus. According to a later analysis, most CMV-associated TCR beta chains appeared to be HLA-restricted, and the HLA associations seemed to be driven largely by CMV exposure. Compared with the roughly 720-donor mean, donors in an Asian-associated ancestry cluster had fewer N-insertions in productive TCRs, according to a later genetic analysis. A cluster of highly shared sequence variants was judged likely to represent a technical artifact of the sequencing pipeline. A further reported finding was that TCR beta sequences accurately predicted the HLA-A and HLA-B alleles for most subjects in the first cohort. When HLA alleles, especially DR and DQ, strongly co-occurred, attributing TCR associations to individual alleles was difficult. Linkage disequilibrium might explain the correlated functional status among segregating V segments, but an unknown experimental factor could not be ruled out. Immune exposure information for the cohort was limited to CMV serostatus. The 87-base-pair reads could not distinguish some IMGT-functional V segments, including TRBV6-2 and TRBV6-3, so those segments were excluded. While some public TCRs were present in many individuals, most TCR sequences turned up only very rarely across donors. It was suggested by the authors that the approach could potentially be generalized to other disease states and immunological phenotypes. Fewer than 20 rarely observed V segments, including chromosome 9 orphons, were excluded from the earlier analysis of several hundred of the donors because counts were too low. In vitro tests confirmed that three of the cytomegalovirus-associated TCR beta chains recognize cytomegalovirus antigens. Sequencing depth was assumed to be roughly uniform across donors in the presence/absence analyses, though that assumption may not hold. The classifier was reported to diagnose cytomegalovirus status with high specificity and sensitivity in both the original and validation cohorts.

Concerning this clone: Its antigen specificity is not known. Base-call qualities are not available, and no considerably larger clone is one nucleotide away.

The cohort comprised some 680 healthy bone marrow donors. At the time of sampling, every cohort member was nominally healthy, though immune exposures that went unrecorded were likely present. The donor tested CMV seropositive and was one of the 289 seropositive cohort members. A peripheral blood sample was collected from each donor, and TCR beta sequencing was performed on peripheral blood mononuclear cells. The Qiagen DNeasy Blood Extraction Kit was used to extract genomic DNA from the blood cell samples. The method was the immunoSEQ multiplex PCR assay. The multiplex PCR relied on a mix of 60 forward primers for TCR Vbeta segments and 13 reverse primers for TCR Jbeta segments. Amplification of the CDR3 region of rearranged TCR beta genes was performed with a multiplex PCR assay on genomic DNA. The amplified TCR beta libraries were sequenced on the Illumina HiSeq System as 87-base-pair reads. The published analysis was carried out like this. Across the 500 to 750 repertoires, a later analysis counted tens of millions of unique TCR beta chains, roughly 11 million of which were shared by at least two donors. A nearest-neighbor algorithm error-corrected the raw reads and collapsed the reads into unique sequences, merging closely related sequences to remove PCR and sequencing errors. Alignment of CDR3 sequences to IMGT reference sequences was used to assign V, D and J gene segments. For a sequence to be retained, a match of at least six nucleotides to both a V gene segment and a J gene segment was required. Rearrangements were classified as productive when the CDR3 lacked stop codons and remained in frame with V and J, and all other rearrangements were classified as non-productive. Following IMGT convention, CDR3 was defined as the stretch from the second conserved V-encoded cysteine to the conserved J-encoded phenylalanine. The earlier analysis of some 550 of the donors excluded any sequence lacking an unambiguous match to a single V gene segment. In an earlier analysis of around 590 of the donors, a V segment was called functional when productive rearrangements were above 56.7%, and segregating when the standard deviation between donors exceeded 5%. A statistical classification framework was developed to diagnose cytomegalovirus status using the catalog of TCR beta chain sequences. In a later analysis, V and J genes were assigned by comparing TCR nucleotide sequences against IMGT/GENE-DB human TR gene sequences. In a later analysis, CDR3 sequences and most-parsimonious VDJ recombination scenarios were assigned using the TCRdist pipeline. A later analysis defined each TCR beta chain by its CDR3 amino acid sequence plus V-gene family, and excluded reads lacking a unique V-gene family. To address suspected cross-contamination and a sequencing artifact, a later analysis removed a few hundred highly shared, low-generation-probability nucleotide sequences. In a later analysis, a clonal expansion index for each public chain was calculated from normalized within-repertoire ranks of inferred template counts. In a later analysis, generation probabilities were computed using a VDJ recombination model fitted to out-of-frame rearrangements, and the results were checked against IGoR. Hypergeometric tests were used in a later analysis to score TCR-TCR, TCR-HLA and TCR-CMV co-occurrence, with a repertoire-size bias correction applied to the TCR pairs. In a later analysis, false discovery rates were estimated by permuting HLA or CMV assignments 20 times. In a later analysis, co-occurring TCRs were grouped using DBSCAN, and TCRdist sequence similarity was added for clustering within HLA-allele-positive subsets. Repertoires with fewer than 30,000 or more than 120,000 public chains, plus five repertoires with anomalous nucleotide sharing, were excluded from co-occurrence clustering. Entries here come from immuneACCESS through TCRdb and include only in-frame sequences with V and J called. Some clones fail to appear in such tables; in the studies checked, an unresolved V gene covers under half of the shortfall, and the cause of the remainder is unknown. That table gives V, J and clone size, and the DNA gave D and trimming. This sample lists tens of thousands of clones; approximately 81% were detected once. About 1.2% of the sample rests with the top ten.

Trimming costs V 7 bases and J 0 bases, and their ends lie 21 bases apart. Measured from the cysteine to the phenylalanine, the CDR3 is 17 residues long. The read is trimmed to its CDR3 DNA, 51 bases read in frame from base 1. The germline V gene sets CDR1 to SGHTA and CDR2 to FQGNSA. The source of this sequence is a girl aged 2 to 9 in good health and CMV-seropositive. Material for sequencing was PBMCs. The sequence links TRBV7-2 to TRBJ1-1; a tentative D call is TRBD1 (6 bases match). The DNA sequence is TGTGCCAGCAAAACGCGGGGGGGCGCGGGGGTGAACACTGAAGCTTTCTTT. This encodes CASKTRGGAGVNTEAFF.